This TCR beta chain was observed in a study of shared clonotypes between healthy human individuals (TCRdb year 2020). Context from the whole study: Three men and a couple of women, aged 18 to 49 years, made up the cohort. For each donor, CD4 naive and CD4 memory were each given three plates, CD8 naive was given two plates, and CD8 memory was given one plate. To estimate repertoire size and how much clonotypes are shared between individuals, the study performed deep sequencing of blood TCR repertoires from about five healthy adults. To increase sequencing depth and limit assay-specific biases, TCR repertoire library preparation and sequencing were carried out by different laboratories using diverse techniques. Leukapheresis yielded between about 0.94 and 10 billion PBMCs per donor.

In regard to this clone: The target of this receptor is not known. No much larger clone is present one base from it, and per-base qualities are unavailable. At the DNA level, this CDR3 is encoded by other sequences in the same sample as well.

CD8 naive samples were obtained by positive selection for CCR7 among CD45RO-negative cells, yielding a CD45RA+CCR7+ population from which TemRA cells were excluded. Healthy HIV-negative adults with no recently reported acute infections or vaccinations were included as donors. Every donor was a Caucasian adult residing in Nashville, Tennessee, USA. Blood was obtained by leukapheresis, after which PBMCs were separated by Ficoll-Histopaque density gradient centrifugation and cryopreserved in liquid nitrogen vapor phase. Analytical flow cytometry was used to check the purity and quantity of each magnetically sorted T cell population. Genomic DNA was isolated from every sorted fraction and measured by UV absorbance on a Nanodrop 2000c. Using the deep immunoSEQ assay, multiplex PCR amplified TCR CDR3 regions from genomic DNA. Genomic DNA extracted from each cell subset was distributed evenly over all wells of several immunoSEQ 96-well plates, and each plate served as one replicate. For sorted subsets, roughly 200 ng of genomic DNA, equivalent to tens of thousands of T cell genomes, went into each replicate PCR. The purified libraries were quantified using a Qubit 3.0 fluorometer, sized with a Bioanalyzer 2100, and then quantified again using the KAPA Library Quantification kit. Each immunoSEQ 96-well plate was sequenced on its own single-read 150-cycle Illumina NextSeq 550 flow cell. In the paper's pipeline: The immunoSEQ output contained only junctional sequences without quality scores, so filtering could not match that applied to full-length reads. To assign V/J genes and CDR3, sequences were annotated using PyIR, a Python wrapper for IgBLAST v1.9, with IMGT germline references. Reads were filtered out if the reads had weak V/J assignments (E-value above 1e-6), no CDR3, stop codons, out-of-frame junctions, or ambiguous translated residues. A V3J clonotype was defined by an identical inferred V gene, J gene, and CDR3 amino acid sequence. Percentage overlap between repertoires was calculated by dividing the number of shared unique clonotypes by the size of the smaller repertoire. RTK rarefaction, the Chao1 estimator, and Recon v2.1 estimates of unobserved clonotypes were used to assess repertoire richness. OLGA was used to compute generation probabilities for all TCRbeta clonotypes that the gDNA method yielded from a few donors. Drawn from immuneACCESS, this table holds only the in-frame rearrangements with V and J called that TCRdb kept. Clones are partly lost; checked studies trace under half to an unresolved V gene and leave the rest unexplained. The V and J calls and clone size come from that table; D and trimming were worked out from the DNA. This sample lists about 680,000 clones; 90% to 95% were detected once. The ten largest clones add up to approximately 25% of the sample.

The cysteine opens and the phenylalanine closes a CDR3 of 13 amino acids. Only CDR3 DNA is held: 39 bases, read in frame from base 1. Trimming at the junction amounts to 2 bases on V and 4 bases on J, and the germline ends lie 9 bases apart. CDR1 MDHEN and CDR2 SYDVKM were looked up in the germline V gene. What the authors observed across the whole study: Compared with non-shared clonotypes, clonotypes shared by all four sorted-subset donors had higher generation probabilities. Sampling was limited to blood, and TCR repertoires in tissue likely differ from TCR repertoires in blood. Pairwise subsampling indicated that sequencing depth was expected to affect the degree of clonotype sharing among donors. Incomplete sequencing was indicated by rarefaction of sorted-subset datasets, despite the large sequencing depth. Estimated clonotype richness was generally larger for naive than for memory subsets. Across a few donors, about 4.5% of naive CD4, around 3.5% of naive CD8, approximately 2.5% of memory CD4, and approximately 0.42% of memory CD8 clonotypes were shared. The genetic and exposure-history diversity represented was limited by the small number of donors.

The sample taken for sequencing was naive CD8+ T cells sorted from blood. The cell subset or site label for this specimen denotes: CD45RA+CCR7+. Here the chain combines TRBV28 and TRBJ2-7; confidence is insufficient to name the D gene. This TCR derives from a man younger than 45 in good health. The bases read TGTGCCAGCAGTTTAGGGTTAGTTTACGAGCAGTACTTC. This is translated as CASSLGLVYEQYF. Full variable domain (CDR3 extended with the reference TRBV28 and TRBJ2-7 proteins): DVKVTQSSRYLVKRTGEKVFLECVQDMDHENMFWYRQDPGLGLRLIYFSYDVKMKEKGDIPEGYSVSREKKERFSLILESASTNQTSMYLCASSLGLVYEQYFGPGTRLTVT.